This T cell receptor beta chain appears in the sequencing data of a study of breast tumors, draining lymph nodes, adjacent tissues. V was pared by 2 bases and J by 3 bases, with 1 base of the junction left unmatched. The V gene's germline CDR1 is MRHNA and CDR2 SNTAGT. The CDR3 has 15 amino acids. TCRdb called the multiplex PCR reads again in MiXCR, with one record for every CDR3 protein. Of 50,000 to 65,000 distinct CDR3 sequences listed, 35% to 50% are singletons. General observations from the study: Tumor TCR diversity was below lymph nodes but above nontumor tissue. Tumor and nontumor repertoires were significantly more similar in luminal-like than in basal-like breast cancer. Tumor T cell lymph node origin was a supported hypothesis, not proven. Data fit most tumor T cells coming from lymph node, expanding in tumor.

On this clonotype itself: Its antigen remains unknown.

Specimen: breast tumor tissue. V is TRBV6-4 and J is TRBJ2-2; 9 bases are a match to TRBD1. This clonotype was obtained from a female donor with breast cancer. Some clones in this sample may be carry-over from other donors' samples. CDR3 protein: CASSDRDRDTGELFF. CDR3 DNA sequence: TGTGCCAGCAGTGACCGGGACAGGGACACCGGGGAGCTGTTTTTT.